Listed below are T cell receptor beta chains from one sample, sequenced in a study of shared clonotypes between healthy human individuals. Sequenced by immunoSEQ multiplex PCR; TCRdb stores in-frame clones only, minus some. Counted here are about 2 million clones, about 95% occurring once; the ten biggest clones make up 0.85% to 1.2%. Input material: naive CD8+ T cells sorted from blood. The receptors shown here come from a man younger than 35 in good health. Each CDR3 is given with its conserved first and last residue. The order of the fields is D gene, J gene, V gene, clone size, CDR3 protein, CDR3 DNA. D genes are given only for firm matches. Expanded clones are given a class, and other clones once, few, many or no size at all.

D: TRBD2
J: TRBJ2-3
V: TRBV4-3
size: .
CDR3: CASSQGEGRRTDTQYF
DNA: TGCGCCAGCAGCCAAGGGGAGGGTAGGAGGACAGATACGCAGTATTTT

D: .
J: TRBJ1-4
V: TRBV9
size: .
CDR3: CASSVDATNEKLFF
DNA: TGTGCCAGCAGCGTAGACGCAACTAATGAAAAACTGTTTTTT

D: TRBD1
J: TRBJ1-1
V: TRBV5-1
size: once
CDR3: CASSLPPGQGVYGAPEAFF
DNA: TGCGCCAGCAGCTTGCCACCGGGACAGGGGGTCTATGGGGCTCCTGAAGCTTTCTTT

D: .
J: TRBJ2-3
V: TRBV27
size: .
CDR3: CASSPSGWGGITDTQYF
DNA: TGTGCCAGCAGTCCATCCGGGTGGGGCGGGATCACAGATACGCAGTATTTT

D: .
J: TRBJ2-7
V: TRBV28
size: .
CDR3: CASSYRGLGEQYF
DNA: TGTGCCAGCAGTTACCGGGGGTTAGGAGAGCAGTACTTC

D: TRBD1
J: TRBJ2-2
V: TRBV9
size: once
CDR3: CASSRTGNTGELFF
DNA: TGTGCCAGCAGCCGGACAGGGAACACCGGGGAGCTGTTTTTT

D: .
J: TRBJ1-1
V: TRBV9
size: .
CDR3: CASSFKTMNTEAFF
DNA: TGTGCCAGCAGCTTCAAGACAATGAACACTGAAGCTTTCTTT

D: TRBD2
J: TRBJ2-7
V: TRBV7-6
size: .
CDR3: CASSLGGENYEQYF
DNA: TGTGCCAGCAGCTTGGGGGGGGAGAACTACGAGCAGTACTTC

D: TRBD1
J: TRBJ1-5
V: TRBV4-3
size: .
CDR3: CASSQDRGQGPQHF
DNA: TGCGCCAGCAGCCAAGACAGGGGGCAGGGACCCCAGCATTTT

D: .
J: TRBJ2-5
V: TRBV30
size: .
CDR3: CAWSGMEGGETQYF
DNA: TGTGCCTGGAGTGGGATGGAGGGGGGGGAGACCCAGTACTTC

D: .
J: TRBJ2-5
V: TRBV9
size: .
CDR3: CASTASEGRETQYF
DNA: TGTGCCAGCACCGCCTCCGAGGGCCGGGAGACCCAGTACTTC

D: .
J: TRBJ2-7
V: TRBV27
size: .
CDR3: CASSLSAPTGYYEQYF
DNA: TGTGCCAGCAGTTTATCGGCCCCCACAGGATACTACGAGCAGTACTTC

D: TRBD2
J: TRBJ2-3
V: TRBV7-9
size: .
CDR3: CASSLTLAGGTDTQYF
DNA: TGTGCCAGCAGCTTAACACTAGCGGGGGGCACAGATACGCAGTATTTT

D: TRBD2
J: TRBJ2-7
V: TRBV10-2
size: .
CDR3: CASTPSGETYEQYF
DNA: TGCGCCAGCACCCCCAGCGGGGAGACCTACGAGCAGTACTTC

D: TRBD1
J: TRBJ2-5
V: TRBV7-9
size: .
CDR3: CASSQSRGQGMETQYF
DNA: TGTGCCAGCAGCCAAAGCCGGGGACAGGGTATGGAGACCCAGTACTTC

D: .
J: TRBJ2-5
V: TRBV6-5
size: .
CDR3: CASSYGVGVQETQYF
DNA: TGTGCCAGCAGTTACGGGGTCGGGGTCCAAGAGACCCAGTACTTC

D: .
J: TRBJ1-1
V: TRBV16
size: .
CDR3: CASSPKKEASF
DNA: TGTGCCAGCAGCCCGAAGAAGGAAGCTTCCTTT

D: TRBD2
J: TRBJ2-3
V: TRBV30
size: .
CDR3: CAWSRGGLAGVGTDTQYF
DNA: TGTGCCTGGAGTCGCGGGGGATTGGCGGGGGTGGGCACAGATACGCAGTATTTT

D: .
J: TRBJ1-4
V: TRBV30
size: .
CDR3: CAWSVASSNEKLFF
DNA: TGTGCCTGGAGTGTCGCGTCCAGCAATGAAAAACTGTTTTTT

D: .
J: TRBJ2-7
V: TRBV27
size: .
CDR3: CASSLSEGYTYEQYF
DNA: TGTGCCAGCAGTTTATCGGAGGGGTATACCTACGAGCAGTACTTC

D: TRBD2
J: TRBJ2-7
V: TRBV30
size: .
CDR3: CAWSAGYETSGRYEQYF
DNA: TGTGCCTGGAGTGCCGGATACGAGACTAGCGGCAGATACGAGCAGTACTTC

D: TRBD2
J: TRBJ2-1
V: TRBV11-2
size: .
CDR3: CASSLEYLAVYNEQFF
DNA: TGTGCCAGCAGCTTAGAATACCTAGCGGTATACAATGAGCAGTTCTTC

D: TRBD1
J: TRBJ2-7
V: TRBV11-2
size: .
CDR3: CASSLDRGPSYEQYF
DNA: TGTGCCAGCAGCTTGGACAGGGGGCCTTCCTACGAGCAGTACTTC

D: .
J: TRBJ1-1
V: TRBV7-2
size: .
CDR3: CASSLSPPGSYTEAFF
DNA: TGTGCCAGCAGCTTGTCCCCCCCTGGGTCCTACACTGAAGCTTTCTTT

D: .
J: TRBJ2-1
V: TRBV5-6
size: .
CDR3: CASSFGAPSYNEQFF
DNA: TGTGCCAGCAGCTTTGGCGCGCCCTCCTACAATGAGCAGTTCTTC

D: TRBD1
J: TRBJ2-7
V: TRBV6-1
size: once
CDR3: CASRGRDSFYEQYF
DNA: TGTGCCAGCAGAGGCCGGGACAGTTTCTACGAGCAGTACTTC

D: TRBD2
J: TRBJ2-3
V: TRBV13
size: .
CDR3: CASSSPLGRGITDTQYF
DNA: TGTGCCAGCAGCTCACCCCTGGGGAGGGGTATAACAGATACGCAGTATTTT

D: .
J: TRBJ1-1
V: TRBV27
size: once
CDR3: CASSPMGHLEAFF
DNA: TGTGCCAGCAGTCCTATGGGACACCTTGAAGCTTTCTTT

D: .
J: TRBJ2-2
V: TRBV6-5
size: once
CDR3: CASSDLTGELFF
DNA: TGTGCCAGCAGTGACCTCACCGGGGAGCTGTTTTTT

D: .
J: TRBJ1-1
V: TRBV28
size: .
CDR3: CASSLWAGPNTEAFF
DNA: TGTGCCAGCAGTTTATGGGCAGGGCCTAACACTGAAGCTTTCTTT

D: TRBD1
J: TRBJ1-1
V: TRBV6-5
size: .
CDR3: CASSRGQGVTEAFF
DNA: TGTGCCAGCAGCCGTGGACAGGGAGTCACTGAAGCTTTCTTT

D: .
J: TRBJ1-6
V: TRBV27
size: .
CDR3: CASSFGGSSPLHF
DNA: TGTGCCAGCAGTTTTGGGGGAAGCTCACCCCTCCACTTT

D: TRBD1
J: TRBJ1-6
V: TRBV7-9
size: once
CDR3: CASEGQYNSPLHF
DNA: TGTGCCAGCGAGGGACAGTATAATTCACCCCTCCACTTT